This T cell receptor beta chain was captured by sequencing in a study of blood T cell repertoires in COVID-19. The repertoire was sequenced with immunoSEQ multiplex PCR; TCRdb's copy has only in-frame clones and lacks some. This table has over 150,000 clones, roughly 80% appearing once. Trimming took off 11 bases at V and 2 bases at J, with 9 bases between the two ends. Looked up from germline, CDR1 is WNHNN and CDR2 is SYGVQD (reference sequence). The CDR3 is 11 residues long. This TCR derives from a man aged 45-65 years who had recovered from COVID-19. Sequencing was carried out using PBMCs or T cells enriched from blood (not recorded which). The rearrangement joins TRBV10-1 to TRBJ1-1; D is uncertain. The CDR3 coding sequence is TGCGCCCGTGGGCCTAACACTGAAGCTTTCTTT. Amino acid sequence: CARGPNTEAFF.